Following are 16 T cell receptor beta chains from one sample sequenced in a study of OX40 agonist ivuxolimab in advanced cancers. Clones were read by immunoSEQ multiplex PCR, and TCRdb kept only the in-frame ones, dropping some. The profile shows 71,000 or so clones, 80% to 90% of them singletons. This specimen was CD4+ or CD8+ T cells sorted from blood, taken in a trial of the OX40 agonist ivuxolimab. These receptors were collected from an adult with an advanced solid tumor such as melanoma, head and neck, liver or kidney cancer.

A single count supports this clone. The DNA of the CDR3 is TGTGCCAGCAGGGCAGACTACCCGAGGACCTACGAGCAGTACTTC. This encodes CASRADYPRTYEQYF. This chain uses TRBV6-1 with TRBJ2-7; D is possibly TRBD2 (5 bases). The CDR3 has 15 amino acids. CDR1 is MNHNS, CDR2 SASEGT, per germline. Trimming shortened V by 6 bases and J by 2 bases, and 17 bases separated the two germline ends.

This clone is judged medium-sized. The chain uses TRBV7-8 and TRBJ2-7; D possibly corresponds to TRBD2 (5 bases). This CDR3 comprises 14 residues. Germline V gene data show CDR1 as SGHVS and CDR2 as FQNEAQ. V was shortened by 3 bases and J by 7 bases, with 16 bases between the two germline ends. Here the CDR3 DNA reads TGTGCCAGCAGCTTGAATTCTATTCCGGGGGAGCAGTACTTC. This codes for CASSLNSIPGEQYF.

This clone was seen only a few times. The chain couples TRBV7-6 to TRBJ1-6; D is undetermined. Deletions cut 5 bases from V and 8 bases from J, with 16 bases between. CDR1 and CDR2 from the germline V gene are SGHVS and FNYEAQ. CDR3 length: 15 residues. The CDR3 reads CASSTTHGKDSPLHF. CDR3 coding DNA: TGTGCCAGCAGCACTACGCACGGGAAGGATTCACCCCTCCACTTT.

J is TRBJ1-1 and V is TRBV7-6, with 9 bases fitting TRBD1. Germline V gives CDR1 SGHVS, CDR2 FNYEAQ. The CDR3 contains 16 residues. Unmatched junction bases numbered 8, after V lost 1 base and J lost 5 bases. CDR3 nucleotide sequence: TGTGCCAGCAGCTTAGAGATGGGACAGGGTAATACTGAAGCTTTCTTT. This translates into CASSLEMGQGNTEAFF. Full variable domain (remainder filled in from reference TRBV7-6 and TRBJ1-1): GAGVSQSPRYKVTKRGQDVALRCDPISGHVSLYWYRQALGQGPEFLTYFNYEAQQDKSGLPNDRFSAERPEGSISTLTIQRTEQRDSAMYRCASSLEMGQGNTEAFFGQGTRLTVV.

The CDR3, as DNA: TGTGCCAGCATGGGGGACTTAGCGCGCACTGAGCAGTTCTTC. It is translated as CASMGDLARTEQFF. This chain connects TRBV2 to TRBJ2-1; D perhaps matches TRBD2 (6 bases). The CDR3 length is 14 residues. Germline CDR1 reads SNHLY; CDR2 reads FYNNEI. V lost 7 bases, J lost 9 bases, and 19 bases lay in between.

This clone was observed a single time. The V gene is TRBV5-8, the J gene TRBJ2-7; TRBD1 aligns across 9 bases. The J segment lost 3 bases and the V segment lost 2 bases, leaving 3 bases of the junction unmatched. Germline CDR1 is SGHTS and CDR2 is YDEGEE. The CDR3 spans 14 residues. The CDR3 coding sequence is TGTGCCAGCAGCTTACAGGGGGCAATCTACGAGCAGTACTTC. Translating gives CASSLQGAIYEQYF.

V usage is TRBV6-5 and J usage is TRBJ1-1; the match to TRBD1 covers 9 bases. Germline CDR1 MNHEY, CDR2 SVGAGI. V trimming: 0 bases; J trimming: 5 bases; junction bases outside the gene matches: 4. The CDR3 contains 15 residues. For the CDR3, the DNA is TGTGCCAGCAGTTACTCGGGGACAGGGTGGACTGAAGCTTTCTTT. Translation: CASSYSGTGWTEAFF.

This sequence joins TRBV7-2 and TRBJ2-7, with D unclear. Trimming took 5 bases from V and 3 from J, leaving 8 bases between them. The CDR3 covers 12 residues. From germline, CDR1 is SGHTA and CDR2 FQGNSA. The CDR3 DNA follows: TGTGCCAGCAGCCGGGTCGACTACGAGCAGTACTTC. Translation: CASSRVDYEQYF.

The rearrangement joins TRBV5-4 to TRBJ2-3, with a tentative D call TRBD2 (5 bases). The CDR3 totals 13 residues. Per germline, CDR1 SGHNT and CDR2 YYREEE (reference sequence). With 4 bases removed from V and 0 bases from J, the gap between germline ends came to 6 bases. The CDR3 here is CASSRTSTDTQYF. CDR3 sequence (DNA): TGTGCCAGCAGCCGGACTAGCACAGATACGCAGTATTTT.

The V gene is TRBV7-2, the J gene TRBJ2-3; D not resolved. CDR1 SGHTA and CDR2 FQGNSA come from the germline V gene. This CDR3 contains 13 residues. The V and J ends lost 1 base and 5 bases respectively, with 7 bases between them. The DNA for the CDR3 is TGTGCCAGCAGCTTAGACCGCCAAGATACGCAGTATTTT. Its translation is CASSLDRQDTQYF.

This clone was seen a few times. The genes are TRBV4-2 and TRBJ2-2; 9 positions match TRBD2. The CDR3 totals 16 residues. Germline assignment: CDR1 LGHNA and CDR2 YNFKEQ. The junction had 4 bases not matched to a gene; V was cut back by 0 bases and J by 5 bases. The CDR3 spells CASSQDSGGNTGELFF. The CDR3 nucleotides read TGTGCCAGCAGCCAAGATAGCGGGGGAAATACCGGGGAGCTGTTTTTT.

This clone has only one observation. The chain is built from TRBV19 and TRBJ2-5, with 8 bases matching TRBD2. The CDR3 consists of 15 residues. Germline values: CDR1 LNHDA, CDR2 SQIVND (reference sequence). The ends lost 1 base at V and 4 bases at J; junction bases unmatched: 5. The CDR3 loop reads CASSIAGGPSETQYF. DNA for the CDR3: TGTGCCAGTAGTATAGCGGGGGGGCCTTCAGAGACCCAGTACTTC.

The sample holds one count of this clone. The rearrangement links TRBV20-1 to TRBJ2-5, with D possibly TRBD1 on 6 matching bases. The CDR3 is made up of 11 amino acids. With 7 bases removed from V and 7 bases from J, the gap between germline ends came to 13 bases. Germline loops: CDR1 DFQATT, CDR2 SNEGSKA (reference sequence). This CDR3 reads CSVQETGTQYF. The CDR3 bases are TGCAGTGTCCAAGAGACAGGGACCCAGTACTTC.

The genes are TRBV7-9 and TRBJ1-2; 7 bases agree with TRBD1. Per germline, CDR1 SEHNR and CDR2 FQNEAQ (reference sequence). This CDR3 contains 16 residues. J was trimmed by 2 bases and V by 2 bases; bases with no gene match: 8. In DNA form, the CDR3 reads TGTGCCAGCAGCTTATTAGGCAGGGGGGAAAACTATGGCTACACCTTC. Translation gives CASSLLGRGENYGYTF.

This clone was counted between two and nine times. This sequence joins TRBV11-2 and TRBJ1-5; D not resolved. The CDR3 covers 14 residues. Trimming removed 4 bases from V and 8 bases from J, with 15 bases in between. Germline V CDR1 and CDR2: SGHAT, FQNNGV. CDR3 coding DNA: TGTGCCAGCAGCTCGACCCCGGGTGCGGAGCCCCAGCATTTT. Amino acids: CASSSTPGAEPQHF.

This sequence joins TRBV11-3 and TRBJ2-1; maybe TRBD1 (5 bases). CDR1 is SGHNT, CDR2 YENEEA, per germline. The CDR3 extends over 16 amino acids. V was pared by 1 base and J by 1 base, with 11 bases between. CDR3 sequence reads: CASSLAGHGSYNEQFF. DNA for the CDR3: TGTGCCAGCAGCTTAGCTGGACACGGATCCTACAATGAGCAGTTCTTC.